This T cell receptor beta chain originates from a study of T cell responses to AZD1222 COVID-19 vaccine listed by TCRdb under 2021. Background for the entire study: Because spike-specific TCR depth and breadth did not differ between the two schedules, AZD1222 recipients who got a second dose at roughly 4 weeks were pooled with those who got a second dose at roughly 12 weeks. TCR sequencing covered 230 to 250 trial participants: 200 to 220 given two doses of AZD1222 and 26 given two doses of MenACWY control vaccine. Trial participants were enrolled by age into subgroups of 18-55, 56-69 and 70-plus years, and around 140, 26 and 57 TCR-sequenced participants, respectively, were included in these subgroups. Paper-wide results and their limitations: Conclusions about previously exposed vaccinees are limited, since just a handful of AZD1222 recipients were seropositive for SARS-CoV-2 at baseline. Reportedly, close to half of the unique spike-specific TCRs recognized epitopes lying outside the regions that are mutated in the B.1.351 and B.1.1.7 variants. Because no day 14 peak-response samples were available, the repertoires could be characterized only after the peak T cell response. Most participants were white British and females outnumbered males, and the authors suggested that clonal diversity may have been underestimated. The 56-69-year group was small, and its depth increase did not reach significance, likely because of low power. Spike-specific TCR breadth and depth rose significantly after two AZD1222 doses compared with day 0 and with MenACWY recipients. CD4 TCRs associated with the vaccine covered the entire spike protein, and the dominant responses were in regions 160-218 and 743-854.

With regard to this clone: Its antigen is still unknown. The record has no base qualities; no much larger clone is one base away.

The CDR3 regions of human TCRbeta chains were subjected to immunosequencing. On the study's bioinformatics: TCRs in the repertoires were compared against a reference library of SARS-CoV-2-specific TCRs that had been generated with the MIRA antigen-specificity platform. Breadth was defined as the fraction of unique TCRs that were SARS-CoV-2-associated, and depth was defined as the fraction of total T cells that were SARS-CoV-2-associated. Each spike-specific TCR was assigned to its reactive spike region and to a CD4 or CD8 class using the MIRA data. Log10-transformed breadth and depth values were compared by one-way ANOVA with Sidak's multiple comparisons tests. Sourced from immuneACCESS, this table was stored by TCRdb with only in-frame sequences that have V and J called. A share of the clones is absent; for the studies checked, an unresolved V gene accounts for under half, and the remainder has no known explanation. V, J and clone size are those of that table, while D and trimming were read from the DNA. This sample holds 70,000 to 90,000 clones; more than 75% were observed only once. 20% to 25% of the sample is in the top ten clones.

Explained via the paper, the time point label denotes: baseline before first vaccination. The vaccinee samples were drawn from two UK trials, COV001 and COV002, one of which was a single-blind randomized controlled phase 2/3 trial testing AZD1222 (ChAdOx1 nCoV-19) in healthy adults. Trial participant PBMC samples were collected at day 0 and day 28 after the second dose for TCRbeta chain sequencing. In the germline V gene (reference sequence), CDR1 corresponds to GTSNPN and CDR2 to SVGIG. V loses 4 bases at its end and J loses 1 base; junction bases beyond the gene matches: 7. From the cysteine up to the phenylalanine, the CDR3 has a length of 14 residues. The read is trimmed to its CDR3 DNA, 42 bases read in frame from base 1.

The clonotype originates from an adult in good health. The chain joins TRBV30 to TRBJ2-7; the junction holds 7 bases that match TRBD1. Source: peripheral blood, taken on day 0 of AZD1222 vaccination. The nucleotides are TGTGCCTGGAACTCCGGGACAGCTTCCTACGAGCAGTACTTC. It translates as CAWNSGTASYEQYF.